The present entry profiles one T cell receptor (beta chain) with its context. Antigen unknown. The data derive from a study of T cell responses to AZD1222 COVID-19 vaccine. Study-wide points: The CD4 TCRs associated with vaccination extended across spike and predominated at 160-218 and 743-854.

CDR1 and CDR2 (germline): SGHNT, YYREEE (reference sequence). The CDR3 is made up of 13 amino acids. Trimming took off 6 bases at V and 5 bases at J, with 14 bases between the two ends. Produced via immunoSEQ multiplex PCR; TCRdb's table is partial and in-frame only. The data contain roughly 80,000 clones, 90% of them singletons. The receptor's source is an adult who received the AZD1222 COVID-19 vaccine. Sequenced material: peripheral blood, taken 28 days after the second AZD1222 dose. This chain links TRBV5-4 with TRBJ2-5, with D possibly matching TRBD1 (5 bases). CDR3 protein: CASTYLGAETQYF. As DNA, the CDR3 is TGTGCCAGCACTTACCTAGGGGCTGAGACCCAGTACTTC.